This TCR beta chain was observed in a study of radiotherapy plus CTLA-4 blockade in lung cancer. With 4 bases removed from V and 9 bases from J, the gap between germline ends came to 10 bases. CDR3 length equals 12 residues. CDR1 is LGHNT and CDR2 is FRNRAP in the germline V gene. This clone has just a few counts. Here immunoSEQ multiplex PCR was the method, and the copy in TCRdb shows in-frame clones only, minus some. The sample includes 77,000 or so clones, under 75% of them seen just once. The source is a human donor with non-small cell lung cancer whose response to radiotherapy plus ipilimumab could not be evaluated. Specimen: peripheral blood, collected from a patient treated with radiotherapy plus ipilimumab. The rearrangement uses TRBV12-5 and TRBJ2-1, with D maybe TRBD2 (5 bases). The CDR3 region has the DNA TGTGCTAGTGGTTCCCAGCGGCCTGAGCAGTTCTTC. Translated: CASGSQRPEQFF.